The 3 T cell receptor beta chains listed next were all sequenced from one sample in a study of blood T cells in healthy people across ages. It was with a sample-barcoded 5' primer and a J-beta primer mix that a second PCR of roughly 7 to 12 cycles was run. TCRdb fed the 5' RACE reads into MiXCR, producing one record per CDR3 protein. The data contain 650,000 to 700,000 distinct CDR3 sequences, about 32% of them seen just once; the ten biggest clones take up 15% to 19%. Sequencing was carried out using blood. Receptors were obtained from a woman aged 80 or over in good health.

This clonotype was seen repeatedly, ten times or more. The chain recombines TRBV20-1 with TRBJ1-5; TRBD1 might be the D (5 bases). V lost 0 bases and J 3 bases, leaving 12 bases between the germline ends. The germline CDR1 and CDR2 sequences are DFQATT and SNEGSKA (reference sequence). The CDR3 covers 15 residues. This CDR3 reads CSAREVGRFNQPQHF. The CDR3 DNA reads TGCAGTGCTAGAGAGGTGGGGCGGTTCAATCAGCCCCAGCATTTT.

This clonotype showed up many times. The CDR3 sequence: CASSLTRFAYEQYF. The CDR3 nucleotides read TGTGCCAGCAGCTTAACACGATTCGCCTACGAGCAGTACTTC. The chain recombines TRBV7-2 with TRBJ2-7; D uncertain. The CDR3 length is 14 residues. Germline loops: CDR1 SGHTA, CDR2 FQGNSA. Trimming pared 2 bases from V and 2 bases from J, leaving 10 bases between. Based on the CDR3 plus reference TRBV7-2 and TRBJ2-7, the full variable domain is GAGVSQSPSNKVTEKGKDVELRCDPISGHTALYWYRQSLGQGLEFLIYFQGNSAPDKSGLPSDRFSAERTGGSVSTLTIQRTQQEDSAVYLCASSLTRFAYEQYFGPGTRLTVT.

The chain joins TRBV29-1 to TRBJ2-6; D is undetermined. Trimming took 7 bases from V and 4 from J, leaving 5 bases between them. The germline gives CDR1 SQVTM, CDR2 ANQGSEA. The CDR3 sequence is 11 residues long. The CDR3: CSARGANVLTF. The DNA of the CDR3 is TGCAGCGCCAGGGGGGCCAACGTCCTGACTTTC.